Below, 19 T cell receptor beta chains from the same sample are listed, as sequenced in a study of OX40 agonist ivuxolimab in advanced cancers. Measured with immunoSEQ multiplex PCR; TCRdb has only the in-frame clones, and not every one. The repertoire holds roughly 14,000 clones, with over 75% as singletons. The sample consisted of CD4+ or CD8+ T cells sorted from blood, taken in a trial of the OX40 agonist ivuxolimab. The source of these receptors is an adult with an advanced solid tumor such as melanoma, head and neck, liver or kidney cancer.

The chain recombines TRBV4-3 with TRBJ2-7; D may be TRBD1 or TRBD2 (5 bases each). V lost 6 bases, J lost 2 bases, and 17 bases lay in between. This CDR3 is built from 15 residues. CDR1 is LGHNA and CDR2 is YSLEER in the germline V gene. CDR3 nucleotides: TGCGCCAGCAGGTTGACAGCGGCGGGTACCTACGAGCAGTACTTC. Its translation is CASRLTAAGTYEQYF.

The genes are TRBV9 and TRBJ2-5; unclear D gene. From germline, CDR1 is SGDLS and CDR2 YYNGEE. The CDR3 totals 13 residues. The germline V and J ends were trimmed by 0 bases and 0 bases, with 3 bases remaining between them. The CDR3 reads CASSVANQETQYF. In DNA, the CDR3 is TGTGCCAGCAGCGTAGCAAACCAAGAGACCCAGTACTTC.

The chain is built from TRBV29-1 and TRBJ2-5; 8 bases agree with TRBD1. The CDR3 has 13 amino acids. Germline V gene sequence: CDR1 SQVTM, CDR2 ANQGSEA. The J segment lost 6 bases and the V segment lost 3 bases, leaving 6 bases of the junction unmatched. In nucleotides, the CDR3 is TGCAGCGTTGATAAACAGGGGGGCAAGACCCAGTACTTC. Encoded protein: CSVDKQGGKTQYF. The complete variable domain, with remaining parts taken from reference TRBV29-1 and TRBJ2-5, reads SAVISQKPSRDICQRGTSLTIQCQVDSQVTMMFWYRQQPGQSLTLIATANQGSEATYESGFVIDKFPISRPNLTFSTLTVSNMSPEDSSIYLCSVDKQGGKTQYFGPGTRLLVL.

Worth noting for this clone: The sample has other DNA sequences that encode this CDR3 too. The V and J genes are TRBV4-3 and TRBJ1-3; D unclear. CDR1 is LGHNA and CDR2 is YSLEER in the germline V gene. The CDR3 runs to 14 residues. Trimming left V 1 base short and J 0 bases short, with 4 bases between. The chain's CDR3 is CASSQGDSGNTIYF. The CDR3 DNA reads TGCGCCAGCAGCCAAGGAGACTCTGGAAACACCATATATTTT.

The chain's CDR3 is CASSPTYGYGYTF. CDR3 sequence (DNA): TGCGCCAGCAGCCCCACCTATGGCTATGGCTACACCTTC. The chain combines TRBV4-1 with TRBJ1-2; D is uncertain. This CDR3 is 13 amino acids long. The germline V and J ends were trimmed by 4 bases and 4 bases, with 10 bases remaining between them. Germline CDR1 reads MGHRA; CDR2 reads YSYEKL.

The CDR3 bases are TGTGCCAGCAGTTACGAAGCAAGGGGCCAAGAGACCCAGTACTTC. Residues: CASSYEARGQETQYF. The chain joins TRBV6-5 to TRBJ2-5, with TRBD1 as a possible D gene (5 bases). In germline, CDR1 is MNHEY, CDR2 SVGAGI. CDR3 size: 15 residues. Trimming pared 2 bases from V and 1 base from J, leaving 11 bases between.

The rearrangement joins TRBV6-1 to TRBJ2-1; D is possibly TRBD2 (6 bases). The V gene's germline CDR1 is MNHNS and CDR2 SASEGT. V lost 6 bases and J lost 10, with 13 bases in between. The CDR3 has 12 residues. CDR3 sequence (DNA): TGTGCCAGCAGAGACGGGGCGGGGGAGCAGTTCTTC. Amino acids: CASRDGAGEQFF.

This chain uses TRBV2 with TRBJ1-3; D might be TRBD1 (6 bases). Germline V lookup: CDR1 SNHLY, CDR2 FYNNEI. The V end lost 8 bases, the J end lost 0 bases, and 17 bases lay between the germline ends. CDR3 length equals 16 residues. CDR3 bases: TGTGCCAGCCTACAGGACAGCCTGAGCTCTGGAAACACCATATATTTT. It is translated as CASLQDSLSSGNTIYF.

This clone appeared a single time. The chain has TRBV4-2 and TRBJ2-3, with 7 bases fitting TRBD2. Germline trimming cut 4 bases from V and 3 bases from J; bases unmatched to any gene: 13. The CDR3 loop spans 17 amino acids. Germline CDR1 reads LGHNA; CDR2 reads YNFKEQ. The CDR3 coding sequence is TGTGCCAGCAGCCTCCGGGGGATGCGGGAGAGGACAGATACGCAGTATTTT. This codes for CASSLRGMRERTDTQYF.

The J gene is TRBJ1-3, the V gene TRBV27; D is unresolved. The germline gives CDR1 MNHEY, CDR2 SMNVEV (reference sequence). Deletions cut 3 bases from V and 0 bases from J, with 6 bases between. This CDR3 is 14 amino acids long. This chain's CDR3 is CASSFGGSGNTIYF. As DNA, the CDR3 is TGTGCCAGCAGTTTCGGCGGCTCTGGAAACACCATATATTTT.

This rearrangement joins TRBV4-1 to TRBJ1-4; D remains ambiguous. The CDR3 runs to 14 residues. Trimming pared 4 bases from V and 3 bases from J, leaving 9 bases between. From germline, CDR1 is MGHRA and CDR2 YSYEKL. This CDR3 is CASSLYWANEKLFF. CDR3 DNA sequence: TGCGCCAGCAGCCTCTATTGGGCTAATGAAAAACTGTTTTTT.

A word on this clone: Sequence at one end of the junction differs from germline and may be a read error. V usage is TRBV28 and J usage is TRBJ1-3, with 7 bases matching TRBD1. The CDR3 length is 13 residues. CDR1 MDHEN and CDR2 SYDVKM come from the germline V gene. This CDR3 reads CAGGRSSGNTIYF. Written as DNA, the CDR3 is TGCGCAGGGGGGCGCTCCTCTGGAAACACCATATATTTT. Supplemented by reference TRBV28 and TRBJ1-3, the full variable domain reads DVKVTQSSRYLVKRTGEKVFLECVQDMDHENMFWYRQDPGLGLRLIYFSYDVKMKEKGDIPEGYSVSREKKERFSLILESASTNQTSMYLCAGGRSSGNTIYFGEGSWLTVV.

This sequence joins TRBV28 and TRBJ1-2; D perhaps matches TRBD1 (6 bases). Germline V gene lookup returns CDR1 MDHEN and CDR2 SYDVKM. The CDR3 has 15 amino acids. V gave up 2 bases and J gave up 5 bases, with 15 bases separating them. The CDR3, as DNA: TGTGCCAGCAGTTTACCGGGCAGGGGTGTTTATGGCTACACCTTC. It codes for CASSLPGRGVYGYTF.

Concerning this clone: The junction differs from germline at one of its ends, possibly a read error. The genes are TRBV30 and TRBJ2-4; D is possibly TRBD2 (5 bases). This CDR3 has 8 residues. Germline V CDR1 and CDR2: GTSNPN, SVGIG (reference sequence). CDR3 amino acids: CALDEGSF. CDR3 DNA: TGTGCCTTGGATGAAGGGAGCTTC.

The gene calls are TRBV29-1 and TRBJ2-7, with D perhaps matching TRBD2 (6 bases). Germline V CDR1 and CDR2: SQVTM, ANQGSEA. The CDR3 is 15 amino acids. V was clipped by 4 bases and J by 1 base, with 17 bases between them. The CDR3: CSVAGLWRGSYEQYF. The DNA of the CDR3 is TGCAGCGTTGCTGGGTTGTGGAGGGGTTCCTACGAGCAGTACTTC.

This chain connects TRBV19 to TRBJ2-7; a weak D match, TRBD2 (5 bases). Germline V lookup: CDR1 LNHDA, CDR2 SQIVND (reference sequence). The CDR3 runs 14 residues. Trimming took off 3 bases at V and 2 bases at J, with 11 bases between the two ends. CDR3 residues: CASSMPGIPYEQYF. The CDR3 bases are TGTGCCAGTAGTATGCCGGGGATCCCCTACGAGCAGTACTTC.

J is TRBJ1-1 and V is TRBV18, with D possibly matching TRBD1 (6 bases). CDR1 is KGHSH and CDR2 is LQKENI in the germline V gene. V lost 6 bases to trimming and J lost 1 base, with 15 bases between them. There are 15 residues in the CDR3. The CDR3 reads CASSPSGGPNTEAFF. CDR3 in DNA: TGTGCCAGCTCCCCCTCGGGGGGGCCGAACACTGAAGCTTTCTTT.

This clone has just one count. The genes are TRBV2 and TRBJ2-1; TRBD2 aligns across 7 bases. This CDR3 has 15 residues. Trimming removed 4 bases from V and 1 base from J; junction bases left unmatched: 4. Germline V lookup: CDR1 SNHLY, CDR2 FYNNEI. The CDR3, as DNA: TGTGCCAGCAGTGTGGGAGGGGAGTCCTACAATGAGCAGTTCTTC. Amino acids: CASSVGGESYNEQFF.

The rearrangement joins TRBV4-1 to TRBJ2-6; 8 nucleotides align to TRBD2. Germline V lookup: CDR1 MGHRA, CDR2 YSYEKL. V dropped 4 bases and J dropped 3; count of bases not matched to a gene: 5. The length of the CDR3 is 16 residues. The CDR3 loop is CASSRPGLDGANVLTF. DNA of the CDR3: TGCGCCAGCAGCCGACCGGGACTAGATGGGGCCAACGTCCTGACTTTC.